This T cell receptor (beta chain) stems from a study of blood T cell repertoires in COVID-19. Study details: T cells, B-cell-depleted T cells, or PBMCs provided the cDNA or gDNA that served as material.

V was trimmed by 1 base and J by 1 base, leaving 11 bases between them. The CDR3 spans 15 residues. CDR1 LGHDT and CDR2 YNNKEL come from the germline V gene (reference sequence). Authors' data handling: Reference gene primer amplification gave nucleated cell count estimates. Generated by immunoSEQ multiplex PCR, the TCRdb table keeps only in-frame clones and is missing some. The DNA was the basis for D and trimming; V, J and clone size are from that table. The table records roughly 400,000 clones, approximately 90% of them present only once. A PCR-confirmed or clinician-diagnosed COVID-19 case had contacted exposed participants within 2 weeks of entry.

This sequence was found in a woman aged 18-30 years who had been exposed to COVID-19. This rearrangement joins TRBV3-1 (or the pseudogene TRBV3-2) to TRBJ2-7; a possible D gene is TRBD2 (6 bases). The sequenced sample consisted of PBMCs or T cells enriched from blood (not recorded which). The CDR3 reads CASSQGRLVSYEQYF. The DNA for the CDR3 is TGTGCCAGCAGCCAAGGAAGACTAGTTTCCTACGAGCAGTACTTC.